This T cell receptor beta chain was sequenced for a study of blood T cell repertoires in COVID-19. Clones were sequenced by immunoSEQ multiplex PCR, and TCRdb holds only the in-frame ones, with some missing. In the table there are some 53,000 clones, 65% to 90% of which are singletons. This receptor was taken from a man in his sixties or seventies with acute or convalescent COVID-19. The material sequenced was peripheral blood.

The CDR3: CASSPTGQDYGYTF. As DNA, the CDR3 is TGTGCCAGCTCACCGACAGGGCAGGACTATGGCTACACCTTC. The rearrangement links TRBV18 to TRBJ1-2; 7 bases map to TRBD1. The germline V gene encodes CDR1 KGHSH and CDR2 LQKENI. The V segment lost 3 bases and the J segment 3 bases; nucleotides outside the gene matches: 4. The CDR3 has 14 residues.